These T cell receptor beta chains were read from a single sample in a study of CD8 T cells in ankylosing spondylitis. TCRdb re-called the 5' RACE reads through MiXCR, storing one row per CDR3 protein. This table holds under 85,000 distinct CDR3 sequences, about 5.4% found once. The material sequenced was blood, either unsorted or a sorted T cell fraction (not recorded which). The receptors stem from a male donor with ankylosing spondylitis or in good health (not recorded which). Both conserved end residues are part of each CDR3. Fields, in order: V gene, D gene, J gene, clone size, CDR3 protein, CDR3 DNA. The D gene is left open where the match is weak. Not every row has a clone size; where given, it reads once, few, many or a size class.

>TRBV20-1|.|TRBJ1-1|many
CSARPSRYTEAFF
TGCAGTGCTAGACCAAGCCGATACACTGAAGCTTTCTTT
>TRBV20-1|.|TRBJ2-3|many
CSARDWKSTDTQYF
TGCAGTGCTAGAGATTGGAAGAGCACAGATACGCAGTATTTT
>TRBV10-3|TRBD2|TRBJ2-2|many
CAAKASGNTGELFF
TGTGCCGCTAAGGCTAGCGGGAACACCGGGGAGCTGTTTTTT
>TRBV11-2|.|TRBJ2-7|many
CASSLTWQASYEQYF
TGTGCCAGCAGCTTAACCTGGCAGGCCTCCTACGAGCAGTACTTC
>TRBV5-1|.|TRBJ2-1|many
CASSSATRNEQFF
TGCGCCAGCAGCTCCGCGACCCGAAATGAGCAGTTCTTC
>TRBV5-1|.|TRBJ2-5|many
CASSRLQARETQYF
TGCGCCAGCAGCAGGCTTCAGGCCCGGGAGACCCAGTACTTC
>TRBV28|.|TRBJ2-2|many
CASSLMSTGELFF
TGTGCCAGCAGTTTGATGTCCACCGGGGAGCTGTTTTTT
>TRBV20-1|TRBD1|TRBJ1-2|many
CSVQRDRGVHGYTF
TGCAGTGTTCAGCGGGACAGGGGGGTTCATGGCTACACCTTC
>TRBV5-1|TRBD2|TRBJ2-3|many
CASSQGLPSTDTQYF
TGCGCCAGCAGCCAGGGACTACCCAGCACAGATACGCAGTATTTT
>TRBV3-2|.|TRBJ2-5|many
CATSPPGTKPETQYF
TGTGCCACCTCCCCCCCAGGGACTAAACCCGAGACCCAGTACTTC
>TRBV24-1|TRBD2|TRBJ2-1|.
CATSDSLAGGLNEQFF
TGTGCCACCAGTGATTCGCTAGCGGGGGGATTAAATGAGCAGTTCTTC
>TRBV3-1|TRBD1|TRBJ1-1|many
CASSQVIQGADGTEAFF
TGTGCCAGCAGCCAAGTAATACAGGGGGCCGATGGGACTGAAGCTTTCTTT